The T cell receptor beta chain described here comes from a study of cytotoxic CD8 clonotypes in ibrutinib-treated CLL. The wider study: A mean of roughly 260,000 productive templates and tens of thousands of productive rearrangements was obtained per sample.

Profiling relied on immunoSEQ multiplex PCR, and the TCRdb table lists in-frame clones only, not all of them. The data show around 200,000 clones, 79% seen once. The V gene end was trimmed by 4 bases and the J gene end by 6 bases; junction bases not matched to a gene: 11. The CDR3 is 15 residues long. Germline V lookup: CDR1 SGDLS, CDR2 YYNGEE. This clone was counted a few times. Its antigen is currently unknown. Study-wide points: Sustained-remission and progressing patients had unequal sampling times.

This sample comprised PBMCs, obtained after 12 months of ibrutinib treatment. The J gene is TRBJ2-3, the V gene TRBV9; 7 positions match TRBD2. This TCR came from a human donor with chronic lymphocytic leukemia. The CDR3 spells CASSTTDAGGDTQYF. The CDR3 nucleotides are TGTGCCAGCAGCACCACGGATGCCGGGGGGGATACGCAGTATTTT.